These 22 T cell receptor beta chains share one sample of origin, sequenced in a study of human T cells and chemical hapten exposure. One entry per CDR3 protein, called by TCRdb with MiXCR from the RACE reads. Among 280,000 or so distinct CDR3 sequences listed, just under 8% were seen once. Stated time point: pre-sensitization, week 0. The treatment is: therapeutic diphenylcyclopropenone sensitization with weekly scalp DPC. The sample in question was whole blood, obtained in connection with sensitization to the hapten diphenylcyclopropenone (DPC). The receptors shown here come from a man aged 18 to 29 with alopecia areata. Some clones in this sample may be carry-over from other donors' samples.

This clonotype was counted only a few times. This chain uses TRBV5-1 with TRBJ1-4; TRBD1 agrees at 7 bases. CDR1 is SGHRS, CDR2 YFSETQ, per germline. The CDR3 is 13 residues long. With 5 bases clipped from V and 6 bases from J, the junction kept 4 bases outside the gene matches. CDR3 coding DNA: TGCGCCAGCAGTAAGGGGGCTGATGAAAAACTGTTTTTT. Its translation is CASSKGADEKLFF.

V and J are TRBV11-2 and TRBJ1-1; no definite D call. CDR1 and CDR2 from the germline V gene are SGHAT and FQNNGV. The CDR3 extends over 19 amino acids. Trimming took 1 base from V and 3 from J, leaving 24 bases between them. Here the CDR3 DNA reads TGTGCCAGCAGCTTAGGATACCGTTCACGGTCCTCGCGTGACACTGAAGCTTTCTTT. Protein sequence: CASSLGYRSRSSRDTEAFF.

This clonotype was detected only a few times. CDR3: CASSPDTTYARYTF. CDR3 bases: TGTGCCAGCTCACCGGACACTACCTACGCTCGCTACACCTTC. The chain uses TRBV18 and TRBJ1-2, with D tentatively TRBD1 (5 bases). The CDR3 contains 14 residues. The V gene lost 3 bases and the J gene lost 9 bases, with 17 bases spanning the gap. Germline CDR1 is KGHSH and CDR2 is LQKENI.

In this sample, this clonotype turned up many times. The chain is built from TRBV27 and TRBJ2-5; 11 bases map to TRBD2. CDR1 MNHEY and CDR2 SMNVEV come from the germline V gene (reference sequence). CDR3 length equals 15 residues. V gave up 5 bases and J gave up 1 base; unmatched junction bases: 3. CDR3 loop: CASSPGLAVQETQYF. CDR3 DNA: TGTGCCAGCAGTCCGGGACTAGCGGTCCAAGAGACCCAGTACTTC.

This clonotype was picked up a small number of times. The CDR3 bases are TGTGCCAGCAGTGATGGGGGACAGGGTGATAACTATGGCTACACCTTC. It codes for CASSDGGQGDNYGYTF. The chain uses TRBV25-1 and TRBJ1-2, with 9 bases that match TRBD1. Germline-derived CDR1 and CDR2 are MGHDK and SYGVNS. J lost 1 base, V lost 3 bases, and 6 bases had no gene match. This CDR3 comprises 16 residues.

The CDR3 DNA follows: TGTGCCAGCAGCTCTAGGGAAGCGGGGCGCACAGATACGCAGTATTTT. Translation gives CASSSREAGRTDTQYF. The chain joins TRBV5-6 to TRBJ2-3, with TRBD2 identical over 7 bases. This CDR3 spans 16 amino acids. V was clipped by 3 bases and J by 1 base; unmatched bases: 8. Per the germline V gene, CDR1 is SGHDT and CDR2 is YYEEEE.

At least ten counts were recorded for this clonotype. The rearrangement joins TRBV28 to TRBJ1-2; D is perhaps TRBD1 (6 bases). Between the trimmed V and J ends, which lost 6 bases and 4 bases, there was a span of 9 bases. The germline CDR1 and CDR2 sequences are MDHEN and SYDVKM. The CDR3 sequence is 12 residues long. The CDR3 bases are TGTGCCAGCAGCTCGGACAGCTATGGCTACACCTTC. Translation gives CASSSDSYGYTF.

This clonotype has a handful of counts. This chain connects TRBV28 to TRBJ2-2; D possibly corresponds to TRBD1 (5 bases). This CDR3 has 15 amino acids. The germline gives CDR1 MDHEN, CDR2 SYDVKM. V lost 6 bases and J lost 6, with 17 bases in between. The CDR3: CASSLPPGLAGELFF. In DNA form, the CDR3 reads TGTGCCAGCAGCCTACCCCCAGGGCTGGCCGGGGAGCTGTTTTTT.

This clonotype was counted between two and nine times. The genes are TRBV7-2 and TRBJ2-3, with 7 nucleotides matching TRBD1. V lost 0 bases and J lost 1; bases outside the gene matches: 1. Germline V gene sequence: CDR1 SGHTA, CDR2 FQGNSA. CDR3 length: 15 residues. CDR3 coding DNA: TGTGCCAGCAGCTTAGCCGGACAGGGCACAGATACGCAGTATTTT. Protein sequence: CASSLAGQGTDTQYF.

The chain carries TRBV27 and TRBJ2-7, with 9 bases fitting TRBD1. This CDR3 contains 14 residues. CDR1 and CDR2 (germline): MNHEY, SMNVEV (reference sequence). Germline trimming cut 6 bases from V and 5 bases from J; bases unmatched to any gene: 8. The DNA for the CDR3 is TGTGCCAGCAGGTCGCTGGGACAGGGTAACGAGCAGTACTTC. It codes for CASRSLGQGNEQYF.

The chain employs TRBV24-1 and TRBJ1-2, with D possibly matching TRBD1 (5 bases). This CDR3 contains 12 residues. Germline V gene sequence: CDR1 KGHDR, CDR2 SFDVKD. V shed 7 bases and J shed 6 bases, with 11 bases lying between them. Here the CDR3 DNA reads TGTGCCACCAGGTCCGGGGGTCATGGCTACACCTTC. It is translated as CATRSGGHGYTF.

A remark on this clonotype: This may be a read error, as it is one base from a much larger clone. The chain has TRBV20-1 and TRBJ1-6, with 8 bases matching TRBD1. J gave up 3 bases and V 6 bases, and 7 bases lay outside the gene matches. The CDR3 covers 15 residues. CDR1 and CDR2 from the germline V gene are DFQATT and SNEGSKA (reference sequence). The CDR3 DNA reads as TGCAGTGCCGGACAGGGTGTCATCTATAATTCACCCCTCCACTTT. Translating it yields CSAGQGVIYNSPLHF.

This clonotype was observed a few times. The chain recombines TRBV4-3 with TRBJ2-1; possible D gene TRBD1, 6 bases. Germline CDR1 reads LGHNA; CDR2 reads YSLEER. The CDR3 length is 18 residues. V lost 2 bases and J lost 0, with 17 bases in between. CDR3 sequence reads: CASSQTRQAVSSYNEQFF. CDR3 sequence (DNA): TGCGCCAGCAGCCAAACTCGACAGGCGGTCAGCTCCTACAATGAGCAGTTCTTC.

Only a few counts were recorded for this clonotype. This sequence joins TRBV7-2 and TRBJ2-1; 13 bases map to TRBD2. The junction had 7 bases not matched to a gene; V was cut back by 8 bases and J by 9 bases. In germline, CDR1 is SGHTA, CDR2 FQGNSA. The CDR3 loop spans 14 amino acids. The CDR3 protein is CASLTSGGLGEQFF. The DNA for the CDR3 is TGTGCCAGCTTGACTAGCGGGGGGCTGGGTGAGCAGTTCTTC.

A note on this clonotype: An end of the junction does not agree with germline; a read error may underlie this. The rearrangement links TRBV11-3 to TRBJ2-1; D call uncertain. This CDR3 comprises 13 residues. Germline V gene data show CDR1 as SGHNT and CDR2 as YENEEA. Written as DNA, the CDR3 is TGTGCCAGCAGCCGGCCTACTAACAATGAGCAGCTCTTC. Protein sequence: CASSRPTNNEQLF.

This clonotype was detected ten times or more. The J gene is TRBJ2-3, the V gene TRBV5-6; the match to TRBD2 covers 8 bases. V was pared by 4 bases and J by 3 bases, with 7 bases of the junction left unmatched. In germline, CDR1 is SGHDT, CDR2 YYEEEE. This CDR3 has 15 residues. The CDR3, as DNA: TGTGCCAGCAGCCGTGCGGGGGGCACTACAGATACGCAGTATTTT. This translates into CASSRAGGTTDTQYF.

In this sample, this clonotype turned up many times. V gene TRBV6-5 combines with J gene TRBJ1-1; D ambiguous. Germline-derived CDR1 and CDR2 are MNHEY and SVGAGI. Trimming left V 6 bases short and J 4 bases short, with 15 bases between. The CDR3 consists of 14 residues. The CDR3 region is CASSFYGRATEAFF. CDR3 sequence (DNA): TGTGCCAGCAGCTTTTACGGACGGGCCACTGAAGCTTTCTTT.

This clonotype was seen many times. The chain has TRBV10-3 and TRBJ2-7; a possible D gene is TRBD1 (6 bases). V was cut by 0 bases and J by 2 bases, with 14 bases left in between. Germline CDR1 reads ENHRY; CDR2 reads SYGVKD. The CDR3 has 16 residues. CDR3 residues: CAISESLGPGAYEQYF. The DNA of the CDR3 is TGTGCCATCAGTGAGTCTTTAGGGCCAGGGGCCTACGAGCAGTACTTC.

The chain has TRBV6-5 and TRBJ1-1; D unclear. The CDR3 extends over 15 amino acids. Germline V gene data show CDR1 as MNHEY and CDR2 as SVGAGI. Deletions cut 6 bases from V and 3 bases from J, with 17 bases between. As DNA, the CDR3 is TGTGCCAGCAGATCCTACGGGTCGAGGGACACTGAAGCTTTCTTT. It translates to CASRSYGSRDTEAFF.

This clonotype has a count of ten or more. The chain is built from TRBV7-2 and TRBJ2-3; D remains ambiguous. The CDR3 loop spans 13 amino acids. V lost 4 bases, J lost 1 base, and 6 bases lay in between. Per the germline V gene, CDR1 is SGHTA and CDR2 is FQGNSA. The chain's CDR3 is CASSYRRTDTQYF. CDR3 coding DNA: TGTGCCAGCAGCTACAGACGCACAGATACGCAGTATTTT.

The rearrangement links TRBV12-3 or TRBV12-4 to TRBJ1-1, with D possibly matching TRBD1 (5 bases). Deletions cut 5 bases from V and 2 bases from J, with 9 bases between. CDR3 size: 13 residues. As DNA, the CDR3 is TGTGCCAGCAGTGTGGACATTAACACTGAAGCTTTCTTT. Translation: CASSVDINTEAFF.

The chain links TRBV28 to TRBJ1-1, with 7 bases lining up with TRBD1. V lost 4 bases, J lost 4 bases, and 6 bases stayed unmatched. The CDR3 covers 14 residues. Germline CDR1 and CDR2: MDHEN and SYDVKM. The CDR3 here is CASSWINRGTEAFF. In DNA form, the CDR3 reads TGTGCCAGCAGTTGGATCAACAGGGGCACTGAAGCTTTCTTT.